One and the same sample provided the 15 T cell receptor beta chains below, sequenced in a study of early T cells in non-severe SARS-CoV-2 infection. Each CDR3 protein gets one entry after TCRdb re-called the 5' RACE reads with MiXCR. Here the sample spans 90,000 to 100,000 distinct CDR3 sequences, over 10% being singletons. Sequencing used whole blood. The receptor set was obtained from an adult who was a healthcare worker with PCR-confirmed SARS-CoV-2 infection or an uninfected control (not recorded which).

This clonotype was seen repeatedly, ten times or more. The chain joins TRBV14 to TRBJ1-2; D may be TRBD1 (5 bases). The V end was cut by 0 bases, the J end by 8 bases, with 16 bases between. Germline loops: CDR1 SGHDN, CDR2 FVKESK. The CDR3 is 15 amino acids. The CDR3 reads CASSQEPRGDRGYTF. In DNA form, the CDR3 reads TGTGCCAGCAGCCAAGAACCCCGAGGGGATAGAGGCTACACCTTC.

This clonotype was seen ten or more times. CDR3 coding DNA: TGCAGCGTTGTGGGGGGCCTTGTCCATGAGCAGTTCTTC. As protein: CSVVGGLVHEQFF. The chain combines TRBV29-1 with TRBJ2-1; D may be TRBD1 or TRBD2 (6 bases each). CDR1 is SQVTM, CDR2 ANQGSEA, per germline. The CDR3 covers 13 residues. V lost 4 bases, J lost 8 bases, and 15 bases lay in between.

As for this clonotype: The junction does not match germline at one end; this may be a read error. V is TRBV2 and J is TRBJ2-1, with 12 positions matching TRBD2. CDR3 length: 14 amino acids. Germline V gene lookup returns CDR1 SNHLY and CDR2 FYNNEI. The CDR3 nucleotides are TGTGCCAGCAGTGAATCGCCTCTAGCGGGGGGGATAAGCTTC. Translated: CASSESPLAGGISF.

This clonotype came up many times. The genes are TRBV5-6 and TRBJ1-2; D is uncertain. V was clipped by 2 bases and J by 0 bases, with 14 bases between them. In germline, CDR1 is SGHDT, CDR2 YYEEEE. This CDR3 contains 16 residues. CDR3 DNA sequence: TGTGCCAGCAGCTTTATCGTGGGAGCTACTAACTATGGCTACACCTTC. It is translated as CASSFIVGATNYGYTF. The full variable domain, rest sourced from reference TRBV5-6 and TRBJ1-2, is DAGVTQSPTHLIKTRGQQVTLRCSPKSGHDTVSWYQQALGQGPQFIFQYYEEEERQRGNFPDRFSGHQFPNYSSELNVNALLLGDSALYLCASSFIVGATNYGYTFGSGTRLTVV.

The chain combines TRBV7-2 with TRBJ2-7; 8 bases are shared with TRBD1. The germline gives CDR1 SGHTA, CDR2 FQGNSA. The ends lost 1 base at V and 4 bases at J; junction bases unmatched: 0. The CDR3 has 13 amino acids. The CDR3 sequence is CASSLGTGYEQYF. The CDR3 region has the DNA TGTGCCAGCAGCTTAGGGACAGGGTACGAGCAGTACTTC.

This clonotype was counted between two and nine times. V gene TRBV7-8 combines with J gene TRBJ1-1; D gene uncertain. Germline V lookup: CDR1 SGHVS, CDR2 FQNEAQ. The CDR3 extends over 15 amino acids. Trimming cost V 5 bases and J 2 bases, with 15 bases left between them. The CDR3 protein is CASSNPAAGNTEAFF. CDR3 nucleotide sequence: TGTGCCAGCAGCAACCCTGCCGCGGGAAACACTGAAGCTTTCTTT.

This clonotype was observed a few times. This rearrangement joins TRBV21-1 to TRBJ2-1; the D call in the table, TRBD1, was not verified against the DNA. TRBV21-1 corresponds to a pseudogene. This CDR3 contains 18 residues. CDR3 residues: CASSKCVRDRGPYNEQFF. Here the CDR3 DNA reads TGTGCCAGCAGCAAATGCGTGCGGGACAGGGGGCCCTACAATGAGCAGTTCTTC.

This clonotype was seen at least ten times. V and J are TRBV7-2 and TRBJ2-7; no reliable D call. V was pared by 6 bases and J by 0 bases, with 3 bases between. The CDR3 totals 11 residues. In germline, CDR1 is SGHTA, CDR2 FQGNSA. The CDR3 spells CASSPSYEQYF. CDR3 sequence (DNA): TGTGCCAGCAGTCCCTCCTACGAGCAGTACTTC.

The chain joins TRBV5-1 to TRBJ2-4; no clear D. The CDR3 totals 15 residues. Trimming cost V 2 bases and J 6 bases, with 15 bases left between them. Germline values: CDR1 SGHRS, CDR2 YFSETQ. CDR3 DNA: TGCGCCAGCAGCTTAGATGTGGGAACGGTAAACATTCAGTACTTC. This sequence encodes CASSLDVGTVNIQYF.

This clonotype has only a few counts. The chain uses TRBV12-3 or TRBV12-4 and TRBJ2-1; 7 nucleotides agree with TRBD1. The CDR3 has 16 residues. The V segment lost 6 bases and the J segment 3 bases; nucleotides outside the gene matches: 11. The CDR3 bases are TGTGCCAGCAGCACCATCAGAGGGGGCCTCTACAATGAGCAGTTCTTC. It translates to CASSTIRGGLYNEQFF.

This clonotype was seen only a few times. The chain carries TRBV7-2 and TRBJ2-1; 10 bases line up with TRBD2. The CDR3 has 17 residues. Trimming at V came to 1 base and at J to 6 bases, leaving 9 bases not matched to a gene. The germline V gene encodes CDR1 SGHTA and CDR2 FQGNSA. The CDR3 sequence: CASSLGSPSGGANEQFF. The DNA for the CDR3 is TGTGCCAGCAGCTTAGGGTCGCCTAGCGGGGGAGCCAATGAGCAGTTCTTC.

A few counts support this clonotype. The chain is built from TRBV6-5 and TRBJ1-1; no reliable D call. CDR1 and CDR2 (germline): MNHEY, SVGAGI. V lost 6 bases and J 3 bases, leaving 8 bases between the germline ends. The CDR3 consists of 12 residues. CDR3 amino acids: CASSVADTEAFF. CDR3 nucleotides: TGTGCCAGCAGCGTAGCTGACACTGAAGCTTTCTTT.

The sample holds many counts of this clonotype. This rearrangement joins TRBV7-6 to TRBJ2-3; the match to TRBD1 covers 7 bases. Losses at the gene ends were 4 bases for V and 2 bases for J; bases not matched to a gene: 3. The CDR3 spans 14 residues. Looked up from germline, CDR1 is SGHVS and CDR2 is FNYEAQ. CDR3 DNA: TGTGCCAGCAGCTCGGGACAGCCCACAGATACGCAGTATTTT. Translation: CASSSGQPTDTQYF.

Many counts were recorded for this clonotype. V usage is TRBV10-3 and J usage is TRBJ2-5, with D perhaps matching TRBD1 or TRBD2 (5 bases each). Trimming pared 8 bases from V and 1 base from J, leaving 8 bases between. The CDR3 runs 12 residues. Looked up from germline, CDR1 is ENHRY and CDR2 is SYGVKD. DNA of the CDR3: TGTGCCATCGGGGACCCCCAAGAGACCCAGTACTTC. It translates to CAIGDPQETQYF.

This clonotype was seen many times. This chain connects TRBV13 to TRBJ1-1; D remains ambiguous. CDR3 length: 12 residues. Trimming took off 3 bases at V and 3 bases at J, with 5 bases between the two ends. Germline CDR1 is PRHDT and CDR2 is FYEKMQ (reference sequence). The chain's CDR3 is CASSFRDTEAFF. The CDR3 nucleotides are TGTGCCAGCAGCTTCCGGGACACTGAAGCTTTCTTT.